This is a list of T cell receptor beta chains from one sample in a study of blood T cell repertoires in COVID-19. Profiling relied on immunoSEQ multiplex PCR, and the TCRdb table lists in-frame clones only, not all of them. Altogether 190,000 or so clones are present, roughly 86% being singletons, with the ten largest covering less than 3.5%. The sequenced sample consisted of peripheral blood. These receptors all come from a man between 35 and 55 years old with active or convalescent COVID-19. CDR3s leave out the opening cysteine and the closing phenylalanine or tryptophan.

j_gene	v_gene	CDR3aa
TRBJ2-5	TRBV9	ASSPAGALAGVRWETQY
TRBJ1-5	TRBV2	ASSGQGGLYSNQPQH
TRBJ2-7	TRBV5-1	ASSPDRDPNEQY
TRBJ2-3	TRBV7-2	ASSLGLAGGDTQY
TRBJ2-7	TRBV28	ATSSQVYEQY
TRBJ2-3	TRBV5-4	ASSELAGGQTDTQY
TRBJ2-2	TRBV30	AWSLPVRDTGELF
TRBJ2-5	TRBV27	ASSLFVLQETQY
TRBJ2-1	TRBV7-2	ASSLGHSSNEQF
TRBJ2-3	TRBV29-1	SVEGALAGDDTQY
TRBJ2-7	TRBV4-1	ASSRTSGGDYEQY
TRBJ2-3	TRBV7-3	ASSLMPSVTDTQY
TRBJ1-3	TRBV15	ATSRSGNTIY
TRBJ2-1	TRBV28	ATSGLANNEQF
TRBJ2-5	TRBV7-9	ASSLTSGEQETQY
TRBJ2-3	TRBV10-1	ASLQRGQYTDTQY
TRBJ1-4	TRBV2	ASREQGAGEKLF
TRBJ1-1	TRBV29-1	SVVGDFGFPKAF
TRBJ1-1	TRBV13	ASSFQDREATEAF
TRBJ2-4	TRBV7-2	ASSLSGSVTGGIQY
TRBJ2-2	TRBV6-1	ASSDGGRAPDTGELF
TRBJ2-5	TRBV4-2	ASRVTSGETQY
TRBJ1-3	TRBV19	ASSIDTGYSGNTIY
TRBJ1-1	TRBV30	AGELAF
TRBJ2-5	TRBV20-1	SASTGETQY
TRBJ1-3	TRBV4-1	ASSQTGGSGNTIY
TRBJ1-6	TRBV2	ASRRQNSPLH
TRBJ2-2	TRBV6-6	ASRYDRGFNTGELF
TRBJ1-6	TRBV28	ASSLGRQGVSRNSPLH
TRBJ2-1	TRBV5-6	ASSRTHNEQF
TRBJ2-5	TRBV27	ASSFSDTTGTQY
TRBJ2-2	TRBV3-1/TRBV3-2	ASSQDPGRSGELF
TRBJ2-1	TRBV7-2	ASSLARGNNEQF
TRBJ1-1	TRBV5-4	ASSPGAGWDTEAF
TRBJ2-1	TRBV5-4	ASSLGGTAYNEQF
TRBJ2-5	TRBV19	ASSPRLAVGQETQY
TRBJ2-3	TRBV7-3	ASSGLSGATDTQY
TRBJ2-7	TRBV11-1	ASSPAGDLSYEQY
TRBJ2-1	TRBV13	ASSQRTSYNEQF
TRBJ2-3	TRBV27	ASCRGGPSTDTQY
TRBJ2-5	TRBV11-3	ASSPDMGLSAVTQY
TRBJ1-1	TRBV5-6	ASSRLKTGTGVSEAF